Included here is one T cell receptor (beta chain) sequence, with context. The target antigen is unknown. The method was immunoSEQ multiplex PCR; TCRdb's version includes in-frame clones alone and lacks a portion of them. The table has roughly 41,000 clones, over 75% seen once. This entry comes from a study of lymphopenia after photon versus proton radiotherapy. Findings of the study overall: Oligoclonal CD8+ Temra expansion after nadir drove photon patients' diversity drop. Photon-treated patients lost naive T cells and TCR diversity; proton-treated stayed stable. Authors raise, but do not show, better survival with proton therapy.

Germline lookup yields CDR1 SGHTA and CDR2 FQGTGA. The CDR3 runs to 14 residues. Trimming stripped 5 bases from V and 5 bases from J, with 15 bases between. Sequenced here: peripheral blood, sampled from a patient treated with photon-based radiotherapy. The gene calls are TRBV7-3 and TRBJ1-1; tentatively, D is TRBD1 (5 bases). The receptor comes from a man aged 50-59 years with gastric cancer. The CDR3 loop reads CASSRGAGMTEAFF. The CDR3 coding sequence is TGTGCCAGCAGCCGAGGGGCGGGTATGACTGAAGCTTTCTTT.